This TCR beta chain comes out of a study of control samples from healthy donors and cancer patients. Method: immunoSEQ multiplex PCR; TCRdb's copy keeps in-frame clones and lacks some. This sample has around 110,000 clones, with 75% to 90% found just once. Trimming pared 1 base from V and 2 bases from J, leaving 5 bases between. CDR3 length: 13 amino acids. Per the germline V gene, CDR1 is SGHTA and CDR2 is FQGNSA. Sequencing was carried out using PBMCs. This TCR came from a woman between 50 and 59 years old with colorectal cancer. The gene calls are TRBV7-2 and TRBJ1-2; D unclear. CDR3 sequence: CASSLGPNYGYTF. The CDR3 DNA is TGTGCCAGCAGCTTAGGCCCCAACTATGGCTACACCTTC.